These 32 T cell receptor beta chains came from one sample sequenced in a study of post-analysis software for immune sequencing data. Study findings and constraints: In patients, TRBV5-6, TRBV5-1 and TRBV20-1 belonged to four or five TRBV segments found more frequently than in controls.

Presence of unique molecular identifiers characterized the TCR beta cDNA libraries. From the PCR reads, TCRdb called clonotypes with MiXCR, one entry per CDR3 protein. The sample shows approximately 360,000 distinct CDR3 sequences, about a third of them seen only once. The antigens for these receptors are not known. The sequenced sample was blood. The receptors shown here come from a girl between 10 and 17 years old with multiple sclerosis.

The V call is TRBV20-1, the J call TRBJ2-3; D not resolved. The CDR3 length is 13 residues. Between the trimmed V and J ends, which lost 6 bases and 0 bases, there was a span of 10 bases. Germline V gene sequence: CDR1 DFQATT, CDR2 SNEGSKA (reference sequence). The CDR3 sequence: CSAQLTSTDTQYF. CDR3 bases: TGCAGTGCCCAGCTGACTAGCACAGATACGCAGTATTTT.

This clonotype was recorded many times. V gene TRBV5-1 combines with J gene TRBJ2-1; weak D call: TRBD2 (6 bases). The germline V and J ends were trimmed by 4 bases and 0 bases, with 17 bases remaining between them. The germline CDR1 and CDR2 sequences are SGHRS and YFSETQ. This CDR3 has 17 residues. The CDR3 sequence: CASSPGGTGSSYNEQFF. The CDR3 region has the DNA TGCGCCAGCAGCCCCGGGGGAACTGGAAGCTCCTACAATGAGCAGTTCTTC.

The rearrangement joins TRBV5-8 to TRBJ2-3; D is possibly TRBD1 or TRBD2 (6 bases each). Per the germline V gene, CDR1 is SGHTS and CDR2 is YDEGEE. The V end lost 1 base, the J end lost 0 bases, and 15 bases lay between the germline ends. The CDR3 runs 17 residues. The CDR3 sequence is CASSLHRGQSSTDTQYF. CDR3 DNA sequence: TGTGCCAGCAGCTTGCACCGGGGGCAGTCTAGCACAGATACGCAGTATTTT.

This clonotype was recorded many times. The V call is TRBV20-1, the J call TRBJ2-5; 7 bases match TRBD1. There are 15 residues in the CDR3. Trimming took 5 bases from V and 3 from J; bases not matched to a gene: 12. Germline CDR1 reads DFQATT; CDR2 reads SNEGSKA (reference sequence). CDR3 DNA sequence: TGCAGTGCTCCACCCGGGACAGTCCCTAAAGAGACCCAGTACTTC. Residues: CSAPPGTVPKETQYF.

This clonotype was detected only a few times. The V gene is TRBV28, the J gene TRBJ2-1; D call uncertain. Trimming stripped 3 bases from V and 12 bases from J, with 15 bases between. The CDR3 covers 13 residues. Germline V gives CDR1 MDHEN, CDR2 SYDVKM. The CDR3 DNA follows: TGTGCCAGCAGTTTGGGTAGGGCTTCGGGGCAGTTCTTC. Translation gives CASSLGRASGQFF.

This clonotype was counted only a few times. The chain recombines TRBV29-1 with TRBJ2-5, with TRBD1 identical over 7 bases. There are 14 residues in the CDR3. Losses at the gene ends were 0 bases for V and 5 bases for J; bases not matched to a gene: 6. Germline CDR1 reads SQVTM; CDR2 reads ANQGSEA. CDR3 loop: CSVEDTGERETQYF. The DNA of the CDR3 is TGCAGCGTTGAAGATACAGGGGAGAGGGAGACCCAGTACTTC.

The table lists this clonotype with a few counts. The V and J genes are TRBV29-1 and TRBJ2-7; 9 bases match TRBD1. The CDR3 runs 16 residues. Trimming took 0 bases from V and 0 from J; bases not matched to a gene: 6. Germline assignment: CDR1 SQVTM and CDR2 ANQGSEA. Here the CDR3 reads CSVEETTGGVSYEQYF. The DNA for the CDR3 is TGCAGCGTTGAAGAGACGACAGGGGGTGTCTCCTACGAGCAGTACTTC.

The chain has TRBV20-1 and TRBJ2-3, with D possibly being TRBD2 (7 bases). The V gene's germline CDR1 is DFQATT and CDR2 SNEGSKA (reference sequence). V lost 3 bases to trimming and J lost 3 bases, with 16 bases between them. The CDR3 has 15 residues. The CDR3 coding sequence is TGCAGTGCTAGTGCTTGGGGGGGCCCTACAGATACGCAGTATTTT. Protein product: CSASAWGGPTDTQYF.

The chain recombines TRBV5-1 with TRBJ2-7; 7 bases fit TRBD1. The length of the CDR3 is 15 residues. Germline V lookup: CDR1 SGHRS, CDR2 YFSETQ. Trimming removed 4 bases from V and 0 bases from J; junction bases left unmatched: 7. The CDR3 DNA reads as TGCGCCAGCAGCCTTACAGGGGAAAGCTCCTACGAGCAGTACTTC. This sequence encodes CASSLTGESSYEQYF.

J is TRBJ2-1 and V is TRBV7-2; perhaps TRBD2 as D (5 bases). Germline V gene sequence: CDR1 SGHTA, CDR2 FQGNSA. The CDR3 runs to 15 residues. Between the trimmed V and J ends, which lost 5 bases and 1 base, there was a span of 12 bases. The CDR3 region is CASSGRGQSYNEQFF. The DNA of the CDR3 is TGTGCCAGCAGCGGACGGGGTCAATCCTACAATGAGCAGTTCTTC.

The chain links TRBV7-9 to TRBJ2-4; tentatively, D is TRBD1 (6 bases). The J call may be wrong; the DNA end is better matched by TRBJ2-7. CDR3 length equals 16 residues. Germline values: CDR1 SEHNR, CDR2 FQNEAQ (reference sequence). The CDR3 region is CASSLEGDGGVYEQYF. The CDR3 bases are TGTGCCAGCAGCTTAGAGGGGGATGGCGGTGTCTACGAGCAGTACTTC.

This chain uses TRBV2 with TRBJ2-7; TRBD2 aligns across 15 bases. The junction had 1 base not matched to a gene; V was cut back by 2 bases and J by 2 bases. The CDR3 loop spans 16 amino acids. Germline V gene lookup returns CDR1 SNHLY and CDR2 FYNNEI. CDR3 amino acids: CASSERTSGGAYEQYF. CDR3 nucleotide sequence: TGTGCCAGCAGTGAAAGGACTAGCGGGGGGGCCTACGAGCAGTACTTC.

J is TRBJ1-4 and V is TRBV5-6; D is possibly TRBD1 (5 bases). V lost 0 bases and J lost 2, with 11 bases in between. In germline, CDR1 is SGHDT, CDR2 YYEEEE. The CDR3 length is 16 residues. Here the CDR3 DNA reads TGTGCCAGCAGCTTGGCGGGACTCGGGACTAATGAAAAACTGTTTTTT. Its protein product is CASSLAGLGTNEKLFF.

This sequence joins TRBV12-3 or TRBV12-4 and TRBJ1-2; possibly TRBD1 for D (6 bases). The CDR3 sequence is 14 residues long. V shed 8 bases and J shed 8 bases, with 21 bases lying between them. The CDR3, as DNA: TGTGCCAGCGCCGGGGGCAGTAGGGTGAAAGGCTACACCTTC. This sequence encodes CASAGGSRVKGYTF.

This clonotype was seen repeatedly, ten times or more. The chain has TRBV3-1 and TRBJ2-7; a possible D gene is TRBD1 (6 bases). The CDR3 has 15 residues. The V and J ends lost 3 bases and 2 bases respectively, with 14 bases between them. Germline V gives CDR1 LGHDT, CDR2 YNNKEL (reference sequence). The CDR3 nucleotides read TGTGCCAGCAGCCAGACAGGCTCCTCCGCCTACGAGCAGTACTTC. Translating it yields CASSQTGSSAYEQYF.

The CDR3 reads CASSLQGGAPLHF. The CDR3 nucleotides read TGTGCCAGCAGCTTGCAAGGGGGGGCACCCCTCCACTTT. The genes are TRBV12-3 or TRBV12-4 and TRBJ1-6; a weak D match, TRBD1 (6 bases). CDR3 size: 13 residues. V gave up 6 bases and J gave up 11 bases, with 14 bases separating them.

The rearrangement uses TRBV12-3 or TRBV12-4 and TRBJ2-1, with 8 bases lining up with TRBD2. CDR3 size: 19 residues. The V segment lost 5 bases and the J segment 0 bases; nucleotides outside the gene matches: 15. DNA for the CDR3: TGTGCCAGCAGTCCATCCCGGGGGGGCGGGTCCCACTCCTACAATGAGCAGTTCTTC. Translation gives CASSPSRGGGSHSYNEQFF.

V is TRBV6-5 and J is TRBJ2-7, with TRBD1 identical over 8 bases. This CDR3 has 15 residues. Per germline, CDR1 MNHEY and CDR2 SVGAGI. J was trimmed by 3 bases and V by 0 bases; bases with no gene match: 4. The CDR3 sequence is CASSYSRTGNYEQYF. In nucleotides, the CDR3 is TGTGCCAGCAGTTACTCTAGGACAGGGAACTACGAGCAGTACTTC.

The chain has TRBV7-9 and TRBJ2-5; D is perhaps TRBD1 (8 bases). Trimming removed 5 bases from V and 5 bases from J, with 18 bases in between. This CDR3 has 15 residues. Germline V lookup: CDR1 SEHNR, CDR2 FQNEAQ (reference sequence). As DNA, the CDR3 is TGTGCCAGCAGCCCAGGACAGGGACTAATTGAGACCCAGTACTTC. Translation: CASSPGQGLIETQYF.

This clonotype was observed a handful of times. This chain joins TRBV7-2 and TRBJ2-7; TRBD2 might be the D (5 bases). V lost 5 bases to trimming and J lost 6 bases, with 17 bases between them. CDR1 and CDR2 from the germline V gene are SGHTA and FQGNSA. The CDR3 totals 14 residues. CDR3 sequence (DNA): TGTGCCAGCAGCCCCACCAGCGGTCTCTCCGAGCAGTACTTC. Translated, it gives CASSPTSGLSEQYF.

Only a few counts were recorded for this clonotype. The rearrangement links TRBV6-6 to TRBJ1-2; 8 bases align to TRBD1. Germline CDR1 is MNHNY and CDR2 is SVGAGI (reference sequence). The CDR3 runs to 15 residues. V trimming: 0 bases; J trimming: 4 bases; junction bases outside the gene matches: 4. This CDR3 is CASSYSGQGSYGYTF. The CDR3, as DNA: TGTGCCAGCAGTTACTCAGGACAGGGAAGCTATGGCTACACCTTC.

The chain employs TRBV11-3 and TRBJ2-3; D perhaps matches TRBD1 (5 bases). Trimming shortened V by 1 base and J by 6 bases, and 8 bases separated the two germline ends. CDR3 length: 13 residues. Germline lookup yields CDR1 SGHNT and CDR2 YENEEA. In DNA, the CDR3 is TGTGCCAGCAGCTTAGGGAAGGGGGATACGCAGTATTTT. Residues: CASSLGKGDTQYF.

In this sample, this clonotype turned up many times. V and J are TRBV5-5 and TRBJ2-5, with 9 bases fitting TRBD1. In germline, CDR1 is SGHKS, CDR2 YYEKEE (reference sequence). The CDR3 length is 14 residues. V was clipped by 5 bases and J by 5 bases; unmatched bases: 7. CDR3 nucleotides: TGTGCCAGCAGTCTTACAGGGGGCGAGGAGACCCAGTACTTC. As protein: CASSLTGGEETQYF.

This clonotype was found a few times. The gene calls are TRBV6-1 and TRBJ2-3, with 9 bases identical to TRBD2. Germline trimming cut 2 bases from V and 4 bases from J; bases unmatched to any gene: 7. The CDR3 contains 16 residues. The germline V gene encodes CDR1 MNHNS and CDR2 SASEGT. This chain's CDR3 is CASSETQTSGADTQYF. The CDR3 DNA is TGTGCCAGCAGTGAAACTCAGACTAGCGGCGCAGATACGCAGTATTTT.

The chain joins TRBV12-3 or TRBV12-4 to TRBJ1-2; 9 nucleotides match TRBD1. This CDR3 is 13 amino acids long. After removal of 6 bases from V and 8 bases from J, the junction contained 7 bases not matched to a gene. DNA of the CDR3: TGTGCCAGCAGGAACACAGGGGGCGGCGGCTACACCTTC. Translating gives CASRNTGGGGYTF.

This clonotype was recorded once. V usage is TRBV29-1 and J usage is TRBJ1-1; the D gene is possibly TRBD1 (5 bases). The germline V and J ends were trimmed by 6 bases and 1 base, with 15 bases remaining between them. CDR1 and CDR2 (germline): SQVTM, ANQGSEA. The CDR3 consists of 14 residues. The CDR3 here is CSVWATGWNTEAFF. CDR3 nucleotide sequence: TGCAGCGTGTGGGCCACAGGTTGGAACACTGAAGCTTTCTTT.

This clonotype was observed a handful of times. The V gene is TRBV7-2, the J gene TRBJ2-1; D is perhaps TRBD1 or TRBD2 (5 bases each). The CDR3 length is 15 residues. Germline CDR1 and CDR2: SGHTA and FQGNSA. The V gene lost 0 bases and the J gene lost 8 bases, with 14 bases spanning the gap. The CDR3 DNA sequence: TGTGCCAGCAGCTTAGCGGTTAGGGGAGTCGATGAGCAGTTCTTC. Its protein product is CASSLAVRGVDEQFF.

About this clonotype itself: A much larger clone differs by one base, so this may be a read error. The chain joins TRBV20-1 to TRBJ2-7; a weak D match, TRBD1 (5 bases). Per the germline V gene, CDR1 is DFQATT and CDR2 is SNEGSKA (reference sequence). The length of the CDR3 is 11 residues. The CDR3 DNA is TGCAGGGCTTCGGACAACTACGAGCAGTACTTC. Protein sequence: CRASDNYEQYF.

The genes are TRBV10-3 and TRBJ2-5; D uncertain. The J call could be wrong; TRBJ2-7 is a better fit for the DNA end. The CDR3 has 14 amino acids. The germline gives CDR1 ENHRY, CDR2 SYGVKD. CDR3 DNA sequence: TGTGCCATCAGTGCTTATTATGGGGCCTACGAGCAGTACTTC. It yields the protein CAISAYYGAYEQYF.

This clonotype was recorded a few times. The chain couples TRBV29-1 to TRBJ2-3, with 10 bases that match TRBD2. In germline, CDR1 is SQVTM, CDR2 ANQGSEA. There are 15 residues in the CDR3. The V and J ends lost 3 bases and 4 bases, in that order; junction bases with no gene match: 7. The DNA of the CDR3 is TGCAGCGTTGAGGGAGCGGGGGGGCCGGCAGATACGCAGTATTTT. This sequence encodes CSVEGAGGPADTQYF.

The chain uses TRBV27 and TRBJ2-5; D call uncertain. The CDR3 has 14 amino acids. The germline V gene encodes CDR1 MNHEY and CDR2 SMNVEV (reference sequence). V lost 5 bases and J 0 bases, leaving 10 bases between the germline ends. CDR3 protein: CASSPRDDQETQYF. CDR3 in DNA: TGTGCCAGCAGTCCCAGAGACGACCAAGAGACCCAGTACTTC.

This sequence joins TRBV7-9 and TRBJ2-6; D gene ambiguous. From germline, CDR1 is SEHNR and CDR2 FQNEAQ (reference sequence). There are 17 residues in the CDR3. V was clipped by 2 bases and J by 4 bases, with 15 bases between them. Written as DNA, the CDR3 is TGTGCCAGCAGCTTATTGATTCCCCGGCTAGGGGCCAACGTCCTGACTTTC. This encodes CASSLLIPRLGANVLTF.